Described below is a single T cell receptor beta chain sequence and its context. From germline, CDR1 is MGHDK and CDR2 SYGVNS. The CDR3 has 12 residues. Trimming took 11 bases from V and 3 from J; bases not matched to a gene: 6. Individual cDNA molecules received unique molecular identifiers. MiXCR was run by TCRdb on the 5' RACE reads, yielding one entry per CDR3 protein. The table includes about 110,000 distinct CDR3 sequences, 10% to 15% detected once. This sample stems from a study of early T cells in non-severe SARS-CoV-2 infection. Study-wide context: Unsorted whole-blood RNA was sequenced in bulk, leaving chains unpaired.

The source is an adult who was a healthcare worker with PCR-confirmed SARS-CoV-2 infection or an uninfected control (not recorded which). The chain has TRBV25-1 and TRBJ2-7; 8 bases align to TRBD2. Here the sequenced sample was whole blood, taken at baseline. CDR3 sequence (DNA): TGTGCCGACAGCGGGAGTTTCTACGAGCAGTACTTC. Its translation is CADSGSFYEQYF.